The clone carrying this T cell receptor (beta chain) was seen a single time. Produced via immunoSEQ multiplex PCR; TCRdb's table is partial and in-frame only. The sample holds over 200,000 clones, around 82% seen once. These data are taken from a study of blood T cell repertoires in COVID-19. Germline loops: CDR1 GTSNPN, CDR2 SVGIG (reference sequence). Between the trimmed V and J ends, which lost 3 bases and 12 bases, there was a span of 14 bases. CDR3 length: 11 amino acids. The origin of this receptor is a man aged 50-60 years with active or convalescent COVID-19. Specimen: peripheral blood. The V and J genes are TRBV30 and TRBJ1-2; weak D call: TRBD1 (6 bases). Here the CDR3 DNA reads TGTGCCTGGAGCAAGGGGGGGGTTAACACCTTC. It specifies CAWSKGGVNTF.